Presented here are 21 T cell receptor beta chains from one specimen sequenced in a study of cytomegalovirus exposure and HLA in healthy donors. Libraries were prepared by immunoSEQ multiplex PCR; TCRdb keeps only in-frame clonotypes and omits some of them. Among 140,000 to 150,000 clones, 87% were seen once, and the ten largest hold roughly 4.5%. The material sequenced was PBMCs. The receptors were sampled from a man between 18 and 35 years old in good health and CMV-seropositive.

The CDR3 spells CASSLGGIGTQYF. DNA for the CDR3: TGTGCCAGCAGCTTAGGGGGCATCGGTACGCAGTATTTT. The V and J genes are TRBV11-2 and TRBJ2-3, with D possibly being TRBD1 (5 bases). CDR1 is SGHAT and CDR2 is FQNNGV in the germline V gene. V was pared by 1 base and J by 8 bases, with 10 bases between. The CDR3 is made up of 13 amino acids. The entire variable domain, with the rest obtained from reference TRBV11-2 and TRBJ2-3, is as follows: EAGVAQSPRYKIIEKRQSVAFWCNPISGHATLYWYQQILGQGPKLLIQFQNNGVVDDSQLPKDRFSAERLKGVDSTLKIQPAKLEDSAVYLCASSLGGIGTQYFGPGTRLTVL.

The genes are TRBV6-1 and TRBJ1-5, with D perhaps TRBD1 (6 bases). Germline assignment: CDR1 MNHNS and CDR2 SASEGT. The CDR3 covers 13 residues. Trimming cost V 6 bases and J 6 bases, with 12 bases left between them. The CDR3 DNA sequence: TGTGCCAGCAGGTGGCAGGGGAGTCAGCCCCAGCATTTT. It yields the protein CASRWQGSQPQHF.

Only a few counts were recorded for this clone. V usage is TRBV7-6 and J usage is TRBJ2-7; D not certain. With 1 base removed from V and 5 bases from J, the gap between germline ends came to 6 bases. The length of the CDR3 is 12 residues. Germline V lookup: CDR1 SGHVS, CDR2 FNYEAQ. This CDR3 is CASSLVRNEQYF. DNA for the CDR3: TGTGCCAGCAGCTTAGTGCGGAACGAGCAGTACTTC.

The rearrangement links TRBV27 to TRBJ1-5; 8 bases align to TRBD1. The J segment lost 7 bases and the V segment lost 0 bases, leaving 2 bases of the junction unmatched. Germline CDR1 reads MNHEY; CDR2 reads SMNVEV (reference sequence). The CDR3 consists of 14 residues. CDR3 sequence: CASSLSTGAQPQHF. CDR3 DNA: TGTGCCAGCAGTTTATCGACAGGGGCACAGCCCCAGCATTTT.

This rearrangement joins TRBV27 to TRBJ2-6; D gene uncertain. CDR1 is MNHEY, CDR2 SMNVEV, per germline (reference sequence). The CDR3 covers 16 residues. Trimming shortened V by 5 bases and J by 0 bases, and 11 bases separated the two germline ends. The CDR3 loop reads CASSELVLSGANVLTF. The CDR3 coding sequence is TGTGCCAGCAGTGAATTAGTACTCTCTGGGGCCAACGTCCTGACTTTC.

V and J are TRBV18 and TRBJ2-5; 11 bases match TRBD2. The V gene end was trimmed by 5 bases and the J gene end by 5 bases; junction bases not matched to a gene: 7. Germline assignment: CDR1 KGHSH and CDR2 LQKENI. CDR3 size: 15 residues. The CDR3 loop is CASSSTSGRVETQYF. In nucleotides, the CDR3 is TGTGCCAGCTCAAGCACTAGCGGGAGAGTTGAGACCCAGTACTTC.

V usage is TRBV27 and J usage is TRBJ1-3, with TRBD1 identical over 7 bases. This CDR3 spans 13 amino acids. Germline CDR1 reads MNHEY; CDR2 reads SMNVEV (reference sequence). Unmatched junction bases numbered 4, after V lost 8 bases and J lost 3 bases. The CDR3 sequence: CASSGGYGNTIYF. In DNA, the CDR3 is TGTGCCAGCTCAGGGGGTTATGGAAACACCATATATTTT.

The V and J genes are TRBV25-1 and TRBJ1-2; 11 positions agree with TRBD1. With 7 bases clipped from V and 4 bases from J, the junction kept 2 bases outside the gene matches. This CDR3 has 13 residues. Germline V lookup: CDR1 MGHDK, CDR2 SYGVNS. The DNA of the CDR3 is TGTGCCAGCACCGGACAGGGGGCCTATGGCTACACCTTC. Its protein is CASTGQGAYGYTF.

The V gene is TRBV19, the J gene TRBJ1-2; D remains ambiguous. Trimming pared 5 bases from V and 4 bases from J, leaving 11 bases between. The CDR3 extends over 13 amino acids. From germline, CDR1 is LNHDA and CDR2 SQIVND (reference sequence). The CDR3 is CASSPRSLYGYTF. The CDR3 DNA sequence: TGTGCCAGTAGTCCTAGGAGCCTCTATGGCTACACCTTC.

On this clone: This same CDR3 is encoded by further DNA sequences in the sample. V and J are TRBV5-1 and TRBJ2-3; TRBD1 matches 7 bases. Germline trimming cut 0 bases from V and 6 bases from J; bases unmatched to any gene: 1. CDR3 length: 13 amino acids. The germline CDR1 and CDR2 sequences are SGHRS and YFSETQ. The CDR3: CASSLARGDTQYF. CDR3 sequence (DNA): TGCGCCAGCAGCTTGGCCAGGGGGGATACGCAGTATTTT.

The chain combines TRBV7-9 with TRBJ1-2; no reliable D call. The V end was cut by 6 bases, the J end by 8 bases, with 10 bases between. This CDR3 contains 11 residues. The germline V gene encodes CDR1 SEHNR and CDR2 FQNEAQ (reference sequence). This CDR3 reads CASSGGGGYTF. The CDR3 bases are TGTGCCAGCAGTGGAGGCGGGGGCTACACCTTC.

The chain carries TRBV28 and TRBJ1-2; TRBD1 agrees at 7 bases. The length of the CDR3 is 15 residues. Germline V CDR1 and CDR2: MDHEN, SYDVKM. Trimming cost V 8 bases and J 5 bases; bases outside gene matches: 14. The CDR3 coding sequence is TGTGCCAGCTCCCCCTACCGTACAGGGGAGTATGGCTACACCTTC. Translated, it gives CASSPYRTGEYGYTF.

This clone was picked up one time. The chain joins TRBV27 to TRBJ2-1; 10 nucleotides align to TRBD1. CDR1 and CDR2 (germline): MNHEY, SMNVEV (reference sequence). The CDR3 length is 15 residues. J gave up 7 bases and V 3 bases, and 6 bases lay outside the gene matches. The CDR3 is CASSLGTGALNEQFF. CDR3 nucleotides: TGTGCCAGCAGTTTGGGGACAGGGGCCTTAAATGAGCAGTTCTTC.

The V call is TRBV7-9, the J call TRBJ1-2; TRBD1 might be the D (5 bases). Germline values: CDR1 SEHNR, CDR2 FQNEAQ (reference sequence). The CDR3 is 13 amino acids. Trimming cost V 3 bases and J 4 bases, with 9 bases left between them. CDR3 in DNA: TGTGCCAGCAGCTTTGAAAGGGGCTATGGCTACACCTTC. Its protein product is CASSFERGYGYTF.

The V gene is TRBV6-6, the J gene TRBJ2-5; 11 nucleotides match TRBD2. V dropped 8 bases and J dropped 3; count of bases not matched to a gene: 8. The CDR3 covers 15 residues. Germline values: CDR1 MNHNY, CDR2 SVGAGI (reference sequence). For the CDR3, the DNA is TGTGCCAGCGGGGATAGCGGGGGGGCTGAAGAGACCCAGTACTTC. Translating gives CASGDSGGAEETQYF.

The chain uses TRBV4-1 and TRBJ1-1; no definite D call. The ends were cut back, 6 bases at V and 2 bases at J, with 7 bases in the middle. CDR3 length: 12 residues. CDR1 and CDR2 (germline): MGHRA, YSYEKL. CDR3 coding DNA: TGCGCCAGCAGTCACAGTAACACTGAAGCTTTCTTT. It is translated as CASSHSNTEAFF.

The chain recombines TRBV6-6 with TRBJ2-3; D remains ambiguous. The length of the CDR3 is 12 residues. V lost 8 bases, J lost 1 base, and 7 bases lay in between. Germline assignment: CDR1 MNHNY and CDR2 SVGAGI (reference sequence). CDR3 sequence reads: CASESGTDTQYF. DNA of the CDR3: TGTGCCAGCGAGAGCGGCACAGATACGCAGTATTTT.

This clone was found a few times. This chain joins TRBV19 and TRBJ1-2; D not resolved. The CDR3 consists of 14 residues. V was cut by 5 bases and J by 4 bases, with 14 bases left in between. Germline values: CDR1 LNHDA, CDR2 SQIVND (reference sequence). The CDR3 nucleotides read TGTGCCAGTAGTCCTCTCGGAGCATTCTATGGCTACACCTTC. It translates to CASSPLGAFYGYTF.

The chain combines TRBV5-1 with TRBJ1-1, with D perhaps matching TRBD1 (6 bases). The germline V gene encodes CDR1 SGHRS and CDR2 YFSETQ. V was trimmed by 2 bases and J by 1 base, leaving 9 bases between them. The CDR3 length is 14 residues. CDR3 nucleotides: TGCGCCAGCAGCTTCCAGACAGGGAACACTGAAGCTTTCTTT. This gives the protein CASSFQTGNTEAFF.

The genes are TRBV5-5 and TRBJ2-7, with 7 bases aligning to TRBD1. V dropped 3 bases and J dropped 2; count of bases not matched to a gene: 5. The CDR3 spans 14 residues. From germline, CDR1 is SGHKS and CDR2 YYEKEE (reference sequence). As DNA, the CDR3 is TGTGCCAGCAGCTCCGGGACAGACGCCTACGAGCAGTACTTC. Its translation is CASSSGTDAYEQYF.

This clone turned up a few times. The CDR3 loop reads CASSPAGWVGYTF. The CDR3 coding sequence is TGTGCCAGCAGTCCAGCAGGGTGGGTTGGCTACACCTTC. This chain connects TRBV27 to TRBJ1-2; the D gene is possibly TRBD1 (5 bases). The CDR3 extends over 13 amino acids. Germline V gene lookup returns CDR1 MNHEY and CDR2 SMNVEV (reference sequence). V lost 5 bases to trimming and J lost 7 bases, with 14 bases between them.